This T cell receptor beta chain was documented in a study of blood T cell repertoires in COVID-19. Study-level information: PBMCs, B-cell-depleted T cells, or T cells were the source of the cDNA or gDNA that made up the material.

Enrolled during active infection, Seattle patients were then followed longitudinally. Sequencing was performed with immunoSEQ multiplex PCR; in TCRdb, only in-frame clones are kept and a portion is missing. The sample lists over 65,000 clones, 65% to 90% seen once, with about 5.7% in the top ten. The CDR3 contains 16 residues. In germline, CDR1 is SGHRS, CDR2 YFSETQ. V dropped 0 bases and J dropped 4 bases, with 14 bases sitting between them. This clone has only one observation. The source material was peripheral blood. The chain joins TRBV5-1 to TRBJ2-1; possibly TRBD2 for D (5 bases). The origin of this receptor is a man older than 75 with COVID-19, enrolled during active disease. The CDR3 coding sequence is TGCGCCAGCAGCTTGGCGACGCCAGGAGGATACAATGAGCAGTTCTTC. This sequence encodes CASSLATPGGYNEQFF.